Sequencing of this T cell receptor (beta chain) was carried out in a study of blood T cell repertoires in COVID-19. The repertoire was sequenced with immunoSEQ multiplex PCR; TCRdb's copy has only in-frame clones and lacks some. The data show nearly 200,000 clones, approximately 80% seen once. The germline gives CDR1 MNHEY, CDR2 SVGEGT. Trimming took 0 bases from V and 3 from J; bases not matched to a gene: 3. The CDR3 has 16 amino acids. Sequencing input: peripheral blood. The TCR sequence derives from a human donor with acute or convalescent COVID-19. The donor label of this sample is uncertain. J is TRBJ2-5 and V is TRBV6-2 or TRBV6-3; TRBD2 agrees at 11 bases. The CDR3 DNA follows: TGTGCCAGCAGTTACTCTAGCGGGAGGGCCGAAGAGACCCAGTACTTC. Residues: CASSYSSGRAEETQYF.